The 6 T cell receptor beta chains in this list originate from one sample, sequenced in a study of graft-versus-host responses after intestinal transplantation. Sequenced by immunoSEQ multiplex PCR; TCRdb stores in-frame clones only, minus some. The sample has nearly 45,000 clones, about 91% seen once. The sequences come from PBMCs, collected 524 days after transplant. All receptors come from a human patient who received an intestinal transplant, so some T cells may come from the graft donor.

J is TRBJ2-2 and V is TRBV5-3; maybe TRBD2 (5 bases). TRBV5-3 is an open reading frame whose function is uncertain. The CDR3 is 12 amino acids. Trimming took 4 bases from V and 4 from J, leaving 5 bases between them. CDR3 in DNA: TGTGCCAGAAGCGAGGGCACCGGGGAGCTGTTTTTT. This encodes CARSEGTGELFF.

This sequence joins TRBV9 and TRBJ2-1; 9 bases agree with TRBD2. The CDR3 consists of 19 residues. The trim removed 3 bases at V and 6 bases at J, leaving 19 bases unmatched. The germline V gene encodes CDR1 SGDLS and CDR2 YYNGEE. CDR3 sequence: CASSGGGSGRISQGNEQFF. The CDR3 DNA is TGTGCCAGCAGCGGCGGCGGAAGCGGGAGGATTTCCCAAGGCAATGAGCAGTTCTTC. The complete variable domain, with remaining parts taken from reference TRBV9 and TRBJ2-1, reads DSGVTQTPKHLITATGQRVTLRCSPRSGDLSVYWYQQSLDQGLQFLIQYYNGEERAKGNILERFSAQQFPDLHSELNLSSLELGDSALYFCASSGGGSGRISQGNEQFFGPGTRLTVL.

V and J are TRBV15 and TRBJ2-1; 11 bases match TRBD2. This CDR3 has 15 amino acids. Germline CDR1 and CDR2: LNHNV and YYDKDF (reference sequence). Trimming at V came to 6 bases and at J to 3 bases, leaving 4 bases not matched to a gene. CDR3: CATRDTSGSYNEQFF. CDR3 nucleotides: TGTGCCACCAGAGATACTAGCGGGAGCTACAATGAGCAGTTCTTC. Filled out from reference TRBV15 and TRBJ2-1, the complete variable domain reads DAMVIQNPRYQVTQFGKPVTLSCSQTLNHNVMYWYQQKSSQAPKLLFHYYDKDFNNEADTPDNFQSRRPNTSFCFLDIRSPGLGDTAMYLCATRDTSGSYNEQFFGPGTRLTVL.

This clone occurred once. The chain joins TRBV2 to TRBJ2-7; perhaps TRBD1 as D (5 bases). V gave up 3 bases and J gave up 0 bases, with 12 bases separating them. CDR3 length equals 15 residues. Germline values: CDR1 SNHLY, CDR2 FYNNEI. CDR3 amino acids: CASSEWTTSSYEQYF. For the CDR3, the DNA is TGTGCCAGCAGTGAGTGGACAACGAGCTCCTACGAGCAGTACTTC.

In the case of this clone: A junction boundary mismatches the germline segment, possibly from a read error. The chain's CDR3 is CSIDLAGGNEQFF. Written as DNA, the CDR3 is TGCAGCATTGACCTAGCGGGAGGAAATGAGCAGTTCTTC. The V and J genes are TRBV29-1 and TRBJ2-1, with 11 bases fitting TRBD2. This CDR3 is 13 amino acids long. The V gene's germline CDR1 is SQVTM and CDR2 ANQGSEA.

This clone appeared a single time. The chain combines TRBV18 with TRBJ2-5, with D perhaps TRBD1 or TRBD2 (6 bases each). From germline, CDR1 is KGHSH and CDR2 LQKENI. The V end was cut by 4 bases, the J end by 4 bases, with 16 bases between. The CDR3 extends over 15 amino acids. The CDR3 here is CASSLDQGRGETQYF. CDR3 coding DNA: TGTGCCAGCTCACTGGATCAGGGGCGGGGAGAGACCCAGTACTTC.